These T cell receptor beta chains were read from a single sample in a study of glioma-infiltrating T cells after dendritic cell vaccination. Sequencing was performed with immunoSEQ multiplex PCR; in TCRdb, only in-frame clones are kept and a portion is missing. This table holds fewer than 25,000 clones, 75% to 85% found once. Source: blood, taken before dendritic cell vaccination. The receptors were gathered from a human donor with glioblastoma. Both conserved end residues are part of each CDR3. D genes are given only for firm matches. Clone size is stated in some rows and not others, as once, few, many or a class when expanded.

v_gene	abundance	j_gene	d_gene	CDR3nt	CDR3aa
TRBV30	-	TRBJ2-2	-	TGTGCCTGGAGTTTTGTCCGCGACACCGGGGAGCTGTTTTTT	CAWSFVRDTGELFF
TRBV2	-	TRBJ2-7	TRBD2	TGTGCCAGAGGGACTAGCACCTACGAGCAGTACTTC	CARGTSTYEQYF
TRBV6-1	-	TRBJ2-7	TRBD2	TGTGCCAGCAGTGATTGGGAGGGCTACGAGCAGTACTTC	CASSDWEGYEQYF
TRBV28	-	TRBJ2-7	TRBD1	TGTGCCAGCGAGAGACAGGGCGGAAACTACGAGCAGTACTTC	CASERQGGNYEQYF
TRBV28	-	TRBJ1-4	-	TGTGCCATCCTGGCCCACAGGAATGAAAAACTGTTTTTT	CAILAHRNEKLFF
TRBV18	-	TRBJ2-7	-	TGTGCCAGCTCACTAGAAGCGCTCTCTTCCTACGAGCAGTACTTC	CASSLEALSSYEQYF
TRBV6-5	-	TRBJ2-7	-	TGTGCCAGCAGTGTCAATATAGGAGGCTACGAGCAGTACTTC	CASSVNIGGYEQYF
TRBV5-4	-	TRBJ2-5	-	TGTGCCAGCAGCTTGGATAAGGGAGCCCGGGAGACCCAGTACTTC	CASSLDKGARETQYF
TRBV19	-	TRBJ2-7	TRBD1	TGTGCCAGTAGCCCGGGACAGGGGATCTACGAGCAGTACTTC	CASSPGQGIYEQYF
TRBV18	-	TRBJ2-1	TRBD2	TGTGCCAGCTCACGGGGACTAGCGGACTACAATGAGCAGTTCTTC	CASSRGLADYNEQFF
TRBV5-4	-	TRBJ2-5	-	TGTGCCAGCAGCTTGGATCAGGGGCGCATAGAGACCCAGTACTTC	CASSLDQGRIETQYF
TRBV2	-	TRBJ2-1	-	TGTGCCAGCAACCCCTATTCTAATGAGCAGTTCTTC	CASNPYSNEQFF
TRBV5-1	few	TRBJ2-7	-	TGCGCCAGCAGTCCTTTTACGGGGGACGAGCAGTACTTC	CASSPFTGDEQYF
TRBV23-1	-	TRBJ2-2	TRBD2	TGCGCCAGCAGTCAATCTGATCGGGGGGCCGGGGAGCTGTTTTTT	CASSQSDRGAGELFF
TRBV19	once	TRBJ2-3	-	TGTGCCAGTAGTATTTGGGGGGAGTCAGATACGCAGTATTTT	CASSIWGESDTQYF
TRBV7-2	-	TRBJ1-1	-	TGTGCCAGCAGCTTAGCGTTCCAGACTGAAGCTTTCTTT	CASSLAFQTEAFF
TRBV28	-	TRBJ2-7	-	TGTGCCAGCAGTTTTAGGCCGAGAATGGGCCTCTACGAGCAGTACTTC	CASSFRPRMGLYEQYF
TRBV7-2	-	TRBJ2-3	TRBD2	TGTGCCAGCAGACCGGGGGGGTCAGATACGCAGTATTTT	CASRPGGSDTQYF
TRBV4-2	-	TRBJ2-7	-	TGTGCCAGCAGCCAACATAGACAGTACGGGTACGAGCAGTACTTC	CASSQHRQYGYEQYF
TRBV19	-	TRBJ1-2	-	TGTGCCAGTAGTCTCCGCCGGGGGGCAGATACTAACTATGGCTACACCTTC	CASSLRRGADTNYGYTF
TRBV27	-	TRBJ2-7	TRBD2	TGTGCCAGCAGGACTAGCTGGTTGGGCTACGAGCAGTACTTC	CASRTSWLGYEQYF
TRBV7-9	-	TRBJ2-2	-	TGTGCCAGCAGCTTCGCGGGTACGAACACCGGGGAGCTGTTTTTT	CASSFAGTNTGELFF
TRBV9	-	TRBJ1-2	-	TGTGCCAGCGGAGCCAGGGTCTATGGCTACACCTTC	CASGARVYGYTF
TRBV28	-	TRBJ1-6	TRBD1	TGTGCCAGCAGTTTACAAGGGTACAGGGGTAATTCACCCCTCCACTTT	CASSLQGYRGNSPLHF
TRBV5-5	-	TRBJ1-4	-	TGTGCCAGCAGCCCGAAGAGTTGGTCCCAACTTGGTAATGAAAAACTGTTTTTT	CASSPKSWSQLGNEKLFF
TRBV6-5	-	TRBJ1-2	-	TGTGCCAGCAGTTACTCGAGGGGGTACTATGGCTACACCTTC	CASSYSRGYYGYTF